The T cell receptor (beta chain) under discussion was sequenced for a study of blood T cell repertoires in COVID-19. The wider study: Researchers got acute and convalescent COVID-19 samples from the United States, Italy and Spain. The analysed material was cDNA or gDNA that came from T cells, B-cell-depleted T cells, or PBMCs.

CDR1 MNHEY and CDR2 SMNVEV come from the germline V gene (reference sequence). V shed 6 bases and J shed 0 bases, with 29 bases lying between them. The length of the CDR3 is 20 residues. Per the original methods: Amplification of reference gene primers was used by the study to estimate nucleated cell counts. Here immunoSEQ multiplex PCR was the method, and the copy in TCRdb shows in-frame clones only, minus some. V, J and clone size are those of that table, while D and trimming were read from the DNA. The sample records 150,000 to 200,000 clones, roughly nine tenths being singletons. The sequenced sample consisted of peripheral blood. This sequence originates from a man aged 35 to 55 with acute or convalescent COVID-19. The chain joins TRBV27 to TRBJ1-1; D perhaps matches TRBD1 (5 bases). The CDR3 nucleotides are TGTGCCAGCAGGGAGCATGGGGCTTTTCCCCCCCGCCGCATGAACACTGAAGCTTTCTTT. Translation: CASREHGAFPPRRMNTEAFF.